This T cell receptor beta chain was captured in a study of blood T cells in healthy people across ages (dated by TCRdb to about 2015). For the wider study: In model experiments, roughly one uniquely barcoded TCR beta cDNA molecule per two T cells was captured by template switching. Using deep sequencing normalized with unique cDNA molecular identifiers, the study measured how TCR beta repertoire diversity changes with age. The donors were split into four age groups: young (average about 16 years), middle-aged (roughly 39), aged (approximately 59) and long-lived (roughly 86). To avoid experimental bias, donors of different ages were distributed randomly across sequencing lanes. Two additional independent replicas of 1 million unique cDNA reads from the same blood draw were analyzed for two donors (one aged 18 to 29 and one aged 80 or older).

Details on this clonotype: The antigen it recognizes is unknown. Base qualities were left out, and no much larger clone turns up one base away.

The roughly 37 donors, aged about 6 to 100 years, were systemically healthy Caucasian individuals from Russia. Around 10 milliliters of peripheral blood were drawn from each donor into EDTA-treated Vacutainer tubes. Ficoll-Paque density-gradient centrifugation was used to isolate PBMCs, with at least 6 million per sample. Trizol reagent was used to extract total RNA from PBMCs, with at least 6 micrograms per sample. For every donor, flow cytometry on a PBMC aliquot measured the percentage of naive CD45RAhigh/CD27high T cells. Overall study results and their limits: Observed TCR beta diversity correlated strongly with the percentage of naive T cells measured by flow cytometry. Observed TCR beta diversity per million T cells fell roughly linearly with age, and a significant reduction was already apparent by age around 36. Bulk unsorted PBMC profiling prevented conclusive comparison of naive and antigen-experienced compartments. The long-lived group showed more naive CD4+ T cells, fewer expanded clones and increased TCR diversity than the aged group, suggesting age selection. Because the CMV infection status of the donors was unknown, age-related changes in expanded clonotypes may potentially have been confounded. Estimates of total diversity based on one million sequenced T cells were considered lower bounds and underestimates.

Trimming removed 6 bases from V and 4 bases from J, leaving 19 bases between the germline ends. Reading from cysteine to phenylalanine, the CDR3 counts 15 amino acids. The retained sequence is limited to the CDR3, 45 bases, with the frame set at the first base. The germline V gene encodes CDR1 MNHEY and CDR2 SVGAGI. The library was built by means of 5' RACE. TCRdb lists the instrument as Illumina HiSeq 2500. The second PCR ran for about 6 to 12 cycles and used a J-beta primer mix along with a sample-barcoded 5' primer. Each TCR beta cDNA molecule received a unique molecular identifier from a template-switch 5' adaptor carrying 12 random nucleotides. At least 3 million CDR3-containing paired-end reads were obtained from each sample. The Mint cDNA synthesis kit, primed by a TRBC-specific oligonucleotide, was used to synthesize first-strand cDNA from all RNA. All cDNA was treated with uracil-DNA glycosylase and then went through a first 18-cycle PCR with the universal primers M1SS and BC2_uni_R. The paper's processing steps were these. Each sample was normalized by randomly selecting 1 million high-quality reads, each carrying a distinct molecular identifier. Reads with shared molecular identifiers were discarded instead of being binned into consensus sequences. MiTCR, with a Q25 quality threshold and the strictest error-elimination algorithm, was used for CDR3 identification, clonotype clustering and error correction. A nonparametric unseen species model with Euler transformation was used to estimate a lower bound on total TCR beta diversity. TCRdb's own reprocessing of the public reads used fastp at Q25 and MiXCR and kept productive beta chains. Rows are combined by CDR3 protein, so each entry shows the most common genes and DNA. None of the V and J calls come from the authors' own analysis; TCRdb made them. The sample yields about 1.8 million distinct CDR3 sequences; roughly 49% were counted once. Roughly 2.1% of the sample lies in the top ten.

The clonotype was recovered from a woman aged 35 to 49 in good health. The sequenced material came from blood. In this chain, TRBV6-5 is recombined with TRBJ2-7; TRBD2 is perhaps the D gene, given 6 matching bases. The CDR3 here reads CASSLRRGPIYEQYF. The base sequence is TGTGCCAGCAGCCTAAGGCGGGGACCGATTTACGAGCAGTACTTC.